Below, 9 T cell receptor beta chains from the same sample are listed, as sequenced in a study of blood T cell repertoires in COVID-19. Using immunoSEQ multiplex PCR, the repertoire was profiled, and TCRdb retains in-frame clones only, with some absent. The table shows a few hundred thousand clones, with around 83% occurring only once. The sample was peripheral blood. These receptors all stem from a woman in her thirties or forties who had recovered from COVID-19.

The chain has TRBV3-1 (or the pseudogene TRBV3-2) and TRBJ1-4; 9 nucleotides align to TRBD1. This CDR3 spans 14 amino acids. The ends lost 4 bases at V and 8 bases at J; junction bases unmatched: 5. Germline V gene data show CDR1 as LGHDT and CDR2 as YNNKEL (reference sequence). This CDR3 is CASSPDRGREKLFF. DNA for the CDR3: TGTGCCAGCAGCCCGGACAGGGGAAGAGAAAAACTGTTTTTT.

This rearrangement joins TRBV7-8 to TRBJ2-7, with D tentatively TRBD2 (5 bases). Trimming removed 6 bases from V and 2 bases from J, with 14 bases in between. The CDR3 length is 14 residues. Germline CDR1 is SGHVS and CDR2 is FQNEAQ. The CDR3 is CASRNSAATYEQYF. The CDR3 bases are TGTGCCAGCAGAAATTCAGCGGCGACCTACGAGCAGTACTTC.

This clone was observed a few times. The V and J genes are TRBV6-4 and TRBJ1-6, with 10 bases matching TRBD1. The germline V gene encodes CDR1 MRHNA and CDR2 SNTAGT. The CDR3 has 15 residues. V trimming: 0 bases; J trimming: 9 bases; junction bases outside the gene matches: 2. The CDR3 DNA reads TGTGCCAGCAGTGACTCGGGACAGGGGAGTTCACCCCTCCACTTT. This gives the protein CASSDSGQGSSPLHF.

CDR3 DNA sequence: TGTGCCAGCAGTCCGGGACTAGCGTACACCGGGGAGCTGTTTTTT. Translated, it gives CASSPGLAYTGELFF. The gene calls are TRBV5-4 and TRBJ2-2; 10 bases line up with TRBD2. Trimming removed 5 bases from V and 3 bases from J; junction bases left unmatched: 4. This CDR3 spans 15 amino acids. Germline V gene sequence: CDR1 SGHNT, CDR2 YYREEE (reference sequence).

The chain is built from TRBV6-5 and TRBJ1-2; tentatively, D is TRBD1 (6 bases). CDR3 length: 12 amino acids. Germline CDR1 MNHEY, CDR2 SVGAGI. V dropped 6 bases and J dropped 7 bases, with 12 bases sitting between them. Written as DNA, the CDR3 is TGTGCCAGCAGGTCAGGGGCGGGTGGCTACACCTTC. Translation: CASRSGAGGYTF.

This clone was detected only once. The rearrangement uses TRBV2 and TRBJ1-2; D gene uncertain. CDR3 length: 14 amino acids. The V end lost 4 bases, the J end lost 2 bases, and 11 bases lay between the germline ends. Germline V gives CDR1 SNHLY, CDR2 FYNNEI. This chain's CDR3 is CASSATAENYGYTF. The DNA of the CDR3 is TGTGCCAGCAGTGCTACAGCCGAAAACTATGGCTACACCTTC. The whole variable domain, filled in from reference TRBV2 and TRBJ1-2, reads EPEVTQTPSHQVTQMGQEVILRCVPISNHLYFYWYRQILGQKVEFLVSFYNNEISEKSEIFDDQFSVERPDGSNFTLKIRSTKLEDSAMYFCASSATAENYGYTFGSGTRLTVV.

J is TRBJ1-2 and V is TRBV2, with D uncertain. With 6 bases removed from V and 7 bases from J, the gap between germline ends came to 21 bases. The CDR3 extends over 15 amino acids. Germline V gives CDR1 SNHLY, CDR2 FYNNEI. The DNA for the CDR3 is TGTGCCAGCAGCAGAGCCCTACAAGAGGAGGGTGGCTACACCTTC. It codes for CASSRALQEEGGYTF.

The chain has TRBV2 and TRBJ2-1; 12 bases are shared with TRBD2. CDR1 is SNHLY and CDR2 is FYNNEI in the germline V gene. The CDR3 totals 15 residues. The ends lost 6 bases at V and 9 bases at J; junction bases unmatched: 9. CDR3 DNA: TGTGCCAGCAGCGCTAGCGGGGGGGCGGTTGGTGAGCAGTTCTTC. Protein: CASSASGGAVGEQFF.

The rearrangement links TRBV3-1 (or the pseudogene TRBV3-2) to TRBJ2-1; 7 bases are a match to TRBD1. With V trimmed by 4 bases and J by 6 bases, 6 bases remained unmatched. The CDR3 extends over 14 amino acids. Germline V CDR1 and CDR2: LGHDT, YNNKEL (reference sequence). In nucleotides, the CDR3 is TGTGCCAGCAGCCCGTACCGGGACAGCAATGAGCAGTTCTTC. Its protein product is CASSPYRDSNEQFF.